A selection of T cell receptor beta chains follows, all from one sample in a study of T cell responses to AZD1222 COVID-19 vaccine. Here immunoSEQ multiplex PCR was the method, and the copy in TCRdb shows in-frame clones only, minus some. The sample comprises 90,000 to 110,000 clones, around 90% of which are singletons, and approximately 5.2% rests with the top ten. Sequences were derived from peripheral blood, sampled on day 0 of AZD1222 vaccination. Every receptor here comes from an adult in good health. CDR3s include the opening cysteine and the closing phenylalanine or tryptophan. Each record gives: CDR3 DNA, CDR3 protein, J gene, clone size, V gene, D gene. D genes are given only for firm matches. Rows give clone size only sometimes, using once, few, many, or a class for an expanded clone.

CDR3 DNA: TGTGCCTGGCGGGTGGGTCGACGCTCCTACAATGAGCAGTTCTTC
CDR3 protein: CAWRVGRRSYNEQFF
J gene: TRBJ2-1
clone size: few
V gene: TRBV30
D gene: .

CDR3 DNA: TGTGCCATCAGTCCTGGACAGGGGGATGGCTACACCTTC
CDR3 protein: CAISPGQGDGYTF
J gene: TRBJ1-2
clone size: .
V gene: TRBV10-3
D gene: TRBD1

CDR3 DNA: TGTGCCAGCTCGGGAGGGTCCGAGCAGTACTTC
CDR3 protein: CASSGGSEQYF
J gene: TRBJ2-7
clone size: .
V gene: TRBV6-5
D gene: TRBD2

CDR3 DNA: TGTGCCAGCAAGAGGGACGGCACTGCGAACACCGGGGAGCTGTTTTTT
CDR3 protein: CASKRDGTANTGELFF
J gene: TRBJ2-2
clone size: .
V gene: TRBV2
D gene: .

CDR3 DNA: TGTGCCATCAGTGAGTCCGCCGGTAGCGGAGTCCTGACTTTC
CDR3 protein: CAISESAGSGVLTF
J gene: TRBJ2-6
clone size: .
V gene: TRBV10-3
D gene: .

CDR3 DNA: TGTGCCAGCAGTTTACCCGCGGAAGAGACCCAGTACTTC
CDR3 protein: CASSLPAEETQYF
J gene: TRBJ2-5
clone size: .
V gene: TRBV28
D gene: .

CDR3 DNA: TGCGCCAGCAGCGGCAGGACAGGGGCTTTCACAGATACGCAGTATTTT
CDR3 protein: CASSGRTGAFTDTQYF
J gene: TRBJ2-3
clone size: .
V gene: TRBV5-1
D gene: TRBD1

CDR3 DNA: TGTGCCTGGTCCGTGGGACAGGGGGATGGCTACACCTTC
CDR3 protein: CAWSVGQGDGYTF
J gene: TRBJ1-2
clone size: .
V gene: TRBV30
D gene: TRBD1

CDR3 DNA: TGTGCCACCGCAGCCTACGCCAGGGTAAATCAGCCCCAGCATTTT
CDR3 protein: CATAAYARVNQPQHF
J gene: TRBJ1-5
clone size: .
V gene: TRBV15
D gene: .

CDR3 DNA: TGTGCCAGCAGACAACAGACAGGGGGCAATCAGCCCCAGCATTTT
CDR3 protein: CASRQQTGGNQPQHF
J gene: TRBJ1-5
clone size: once
V gene: TRBV6-6
D gene: TRBD1

CDR3 DNA: TGTGCCAGCAGTTTTGCCAGGGGCTTCACTACCCCCTACGAGCAGTACTTC
CDR3 protein: CASSFARGFTTPYEQYF
J gene: TRBJ2-7
clone size: .
V gene: TRBV28
D gene: .

CDR3 DNA: TGTGCCAGCAGCTTACCAGGGGGCTATGGCTACACCTTC
CDR3 protein: CASSLPGGYGYTF
J gene: TRBJ1-2
clone size: few
V gene: TRBV7-2
D gene: TRBD1

CDR3 DNA: TGTGCCAGCAGCCCGAGGACAGGGAGTTCCTATAATTCACCCCTCCACTTT
CDR3 protein: CASSPRTGSSYNSPLHF
J gene: TRBJ1-6
clone size: few
V gene: TRBV7-9
D gene: TRBD1

CDR3 DNA: TGTGCCAGCAGCCCACCGGGACAGACGTACCAAGAGACCCAGTACTTC
CDR3 protein: CASSPPGQTYQETQYF
J gene: TRBJ2-5
clone size: .
V gene: TRBV7-2
D gene: TRBD1

CDR3 DNA: TGTGCCAGCACCCCATCAAGCGGGGTACCAGAGGAGACCCAGTACTTC
CDR3 protein: CASTPSSGVPEETQYF
J gene: TRBJ2-5
clone size: .
V gene: TRBV7-2
D gene: TRBD2

CDR3 DNA: TGTGCCAGCAGTTTAAAGGGTTTGGGCTCCTACGAGCAGTACTTC
CDR3 protein: CASSLKGLGSYEQYF
J gene: TRBJ2-7
clone size: .
V gene: TRBV27
D gene: .

CDR3 DNA: TGTGCTAGTGGTTTGGTACCGCCCATAACAGGGGGTGAAGCTTTCTTT
CDR3 protein: CASGLVPPITGGEAFF
J gene: TRBJ1-1
clone size: .
V gene: TRBV12-5
D gene: TRBD1

CDR3 DNA: TGTGCCAGCAGCTTATACCGGGAAACCGGGACAGGGTTCGGTGGCTACACCTTC
CDR3 protein: CASSLYRETGTGFGGYTF
J gene: TRBJ1-2
clone size: .
V gene: TRBV13
D gene: TRBD1

CDR3 DNA: TGTGCCAGCAGCTTTCGAGGGTTCCTGAATACTGAAGCTTTCTTT
CDR3 protein: CASSFRGFLNTEAFF
J gene: TRBJ1-1
clone size: .
V gene: TRBV7-9
D gene: .

CDR3 DNA: TGTGCCAGCAGTACCTATAGCGGGAGGGGAGGGGTAGGTTTGTTGGAGACCCAGTACTTC
CDR3 protein: CASSTYSGRGGVGLLETQYF
J gene: TRBJ2-5
clone size: .
V gene: TRBV28
D gene: TRBD2

CDR3 DNA: TGTGCCAGCAGCCGAAGGAACCCCCAAGGGGATGAGCAGTTCTTC
CDR3 protein: CASSRRNPQGDEQFF
J gene: TRBJ2-1
clone size: .
V gene: TRBV11-2
D gene: .

CDR3 DNA: TGTGCCAGTAGTACCCAAGAGACCCAGTACTTC
CDR3 protein: CASSTQETQYF
J gene: TRBJ2-5
clone size: .
V gene: TRBV19
D gene: .